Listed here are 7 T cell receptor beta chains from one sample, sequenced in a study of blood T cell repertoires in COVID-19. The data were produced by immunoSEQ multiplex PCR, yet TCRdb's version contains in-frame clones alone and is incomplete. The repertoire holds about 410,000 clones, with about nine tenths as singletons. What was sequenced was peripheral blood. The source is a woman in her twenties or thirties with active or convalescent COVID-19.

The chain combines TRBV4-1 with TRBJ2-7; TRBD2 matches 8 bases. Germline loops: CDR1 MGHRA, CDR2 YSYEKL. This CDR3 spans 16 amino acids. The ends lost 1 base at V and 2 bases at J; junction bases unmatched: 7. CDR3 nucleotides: TGCGCCAGCAGCCAAGCACTAGCGGAGAAACCCTACGAGCAGTACTTC. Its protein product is CASSQALAEKPYEQYF.

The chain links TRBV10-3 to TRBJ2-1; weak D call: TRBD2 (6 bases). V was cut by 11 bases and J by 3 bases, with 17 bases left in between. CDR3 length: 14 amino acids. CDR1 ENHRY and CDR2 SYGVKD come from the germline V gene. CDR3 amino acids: CASGDSLYYNEQFF. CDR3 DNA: TGTGCCTCGGGGGACTCCCTTTACTACAATGAGCAGTTCTTC.

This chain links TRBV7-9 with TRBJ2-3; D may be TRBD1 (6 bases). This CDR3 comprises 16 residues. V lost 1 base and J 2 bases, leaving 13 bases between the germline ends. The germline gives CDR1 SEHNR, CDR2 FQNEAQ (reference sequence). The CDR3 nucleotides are TGTGCCAGCAGCTTAGGAGACCGGGACAACACAGATACGCAGTATTTT. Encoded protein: CASSLGDRDNTDTQYF. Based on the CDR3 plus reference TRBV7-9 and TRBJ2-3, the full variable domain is DTGVSQNPRHKITKRGQNVTFRCDPISEHNRLYWYRQTLGQGPEFLTYFQNEAQLEKSRLLSDRFSAERPKGSFSTLEIQRTEQGDSAMYLCASSLGDRDNTDTQYFGPGTRLTVL.

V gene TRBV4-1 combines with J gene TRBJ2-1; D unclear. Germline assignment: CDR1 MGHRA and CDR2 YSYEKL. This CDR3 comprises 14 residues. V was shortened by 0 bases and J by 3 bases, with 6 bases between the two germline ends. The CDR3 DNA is TGCGCCAGCAGCCAAGATGAGAACTACAATGAGCAGTTCTTC. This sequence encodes CASSQDENYNEQFF.

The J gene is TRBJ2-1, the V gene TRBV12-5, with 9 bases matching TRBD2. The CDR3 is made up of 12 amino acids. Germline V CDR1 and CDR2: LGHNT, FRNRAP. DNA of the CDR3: TGTGCAAGCGGGGGGATATACAATGAGCAGTTCTTC. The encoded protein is CASGGIYNEQFF.

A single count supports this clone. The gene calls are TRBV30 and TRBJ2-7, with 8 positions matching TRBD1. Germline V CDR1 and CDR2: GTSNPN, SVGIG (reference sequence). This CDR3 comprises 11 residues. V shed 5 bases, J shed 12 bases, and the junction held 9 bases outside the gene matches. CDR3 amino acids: CAWEGQGGPYF. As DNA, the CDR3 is TGTGCCTGGGAAGGACAGGGAGGTCCGTACTTC. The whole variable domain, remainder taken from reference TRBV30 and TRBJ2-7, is SQTIHQWPATLVQPVGSPLSLECTVEGTSNPNLYWYRQAAGRGLQLLFYSVGIGQISSEVPQNLSASRPQDRQFILSSKKLLLSDSGFYLCAWEGQGGPYFGPGTRLTVT.

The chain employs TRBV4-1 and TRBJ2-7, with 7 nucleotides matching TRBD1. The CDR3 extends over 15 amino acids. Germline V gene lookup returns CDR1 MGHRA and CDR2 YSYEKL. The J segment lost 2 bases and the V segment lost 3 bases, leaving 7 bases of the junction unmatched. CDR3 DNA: TGCGCCAGCAGCCATTTAGGGGGCAGCGCCTACGAGCAGTACTTC. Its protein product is CASSHLGGSAYEQYF.